This T cell receptor beta chain is drawn from a study of cytomegalovirus exposure and HLA in healthy donors. Study-wide results and limits: When analyzed later, a missense DCLRE1C variant was found to be linked to TCR beta V- and J-gene trimming. When presence/absence was analysed, sequencing depth was taken to be roughly uniform across donors. Sequencing likely caused a cluster of highly shared sequence variants. Most of the TCR beta V segments (in an earlier analysis) were productive either about 87% or about 30% of the time.

The PCR contained 60 Vbeta and 13 Jbeta primers. Some clones are missing from TCRdb's copy, which holds only in-frame ones; the method was immunoSEQ multiplex PCR. This sample yields about 180,000 clones, of which 82% are seen a single time; 1.5% to 1.7% belongs to the top ten. V shed 4 bases and J shed 2 bases, with 12 bases lying between them. This CDR3 region has 14 residues. CDR1 is SGHRS, CDR2 YFSETQ, per germline. Concerning this clone: What it binds is not known.

This receptor was obtained from a man aged 35 to 55 in good health and CMV-seronegative. This chain links TRBV5-1 with TRBJ2-5; perhaps TRBD2 as D (6 bases). Sequencing was performed on PBMCs. The CDR3 nucleotides read TGCGCCAGCAGCCGGTCGGGGGATCAAGAGACCCAGTACTTC. It specifies CASSRSGDQETQYF.